A single sample gave rise to the 30 T cell receptor beta chains below, sequenced in a study of blood T cells in healthy people across ages. A second PCR of 7 to 11 cycles used a sample-barcoded 5' primer and a J-beta primer mix. TCRdb passed the 5' RACE reads through MiXCR, listing each CDR3 protein once. The table records around 800,000 distinct CDR3 sequences, 55% to 65% of them present only once. Sequenced sample: blood. These receptors were collected from a young man in good health.

J is TRBJ1-2 and V is TRBV29-1, with D possibly being TRBD1 (5 bases). The V end was cut by 6 bases, the J end by 8 bases, with 22 bases between. The CDR3 length is 14 residues. CDR1 and CDR2 from the germline V gene are SQVTM and ANQGSEA. In nucleotides, the CDR3 is TGCAGCGTCCTTACAACAGGCATATCCTTGGGCTACACCTTC. Protein sequence: CSVLTTGISLGYTF.

The gene calls are TRBV5-1 and TRBJ2-1; D gene uncertain. Germline V gives CDR1 SGHRS, CDR2 YFSETQ. Between the trimmed V and J ends, which lost 6 bases and 9 bases, there was a span of 10 bases. There are 11 residues in the CDR3. The CDR3 region is CASTPGTEQFF. The DNA for the CDR3 is TGCGCCAGCACCCCTGGAACTGAGCAGTTCTTC. Full variable domain (rest looked up from reference TRBV5-1 and TRBJ2-1): KAGVTQTPRYLIKTRGQQVTLSCSPISGHRSVSWYQQTPGQGLQFLFEYFSETQRNKGNFPGRFSGRQFSNSRSEMNVSTLELGDSALYLCASTPGTEQFFGPGTRLTVL.

Note on this clonotype: The junction departs from the called germline gene at one end, perhaps through a read error. CDR3 DNA: TGTGCCAGCAGTTTGGTTACAGGGACCCTCCACTTT. Its protein is CASSLVTGTLHF. The chain combines TRBV5-6 with TRBJ1-6, with D tentatively TRBD1 (6 bases). Looked up from germline, CDR1 is SGHDT and CDR2 is YYEEEE. This CDR3 region has 12 residues.

The table lists this clonotype with a few counts. The chain combines TRBV3-1 with TRBJ1-1, with unresolved D. Between the trimmed V and J ends, which lost 0 bases and 10 bases, there was a span of 12 bases. The CDR3 runs 13 residues. Germline V gene data show CDR1 as LGHDT and CDR2 as YNNKEL (reference sequence). The CDR3 DNA reads TGTGCCAGCAGCCAAGATAGCGTCCTTGGAGCTTTCTTT. Its protein is CASSQDSVLGAFF.

The chain joins TRBV9 to TRBJ2-5; weak D call: TRBD2 (5 bases). The DNA end is a closer match to TRBJ2-7, so the J assignment may be wrong. The CDR3 has 12 amino acids. The germline gives CDR1 SGDLS, CDR2 YYNGEE. CDR3 residues: CASSPGNGEQYF. The DNA of the CDR3 is TGTGCCAGCAGCCCCGGGAACGGCGAGCAGTACTTC.

The chain couples TRBV7-2 to TRBJ1-2; D is uncertain. Germline V gene data show CDR1 as SGHTA and CDR2 as FQGNSA. CDR3 length equals 16 residues. The V gene lost 0 bases and the J gene lost 0 bases, with 11 bases spanning the gap. This chain's CDR3 is CASSLAVGGSNYGYTF. DNA of the CDR3: TGTGCCAGCAGCTTAGCCGTCGGCGGCTCTAACTATGGCTACACCTTC.

This rearrangement joins TRBV4-1 to TRBJ2-1; no clear D. Between the trimmed V and J ends, which lost 0 bases and 4 bases, there was a span of 7 bases. In germline, CDR1 is MGHRA, CDR2 YSYEKL. The CDR3 has 14 amino acids. The CDR3 is CASSQEPAYNEQFF. The CDR3 bases are TGCGCCAGCAGCCAAGAACCGGCGTACAATGAGCAGTTCTTC.

The chain uses TRBV5-1 and TRBJ2-5; D is undetermined. Germline CDR1 is SGHRS and CDR2 is YFSETQ. The CDR3 loop spans 14 amino acids. The V end was cut by 0 bases, the J end by 2 bases, with 8 bases between. In DNA, the CDR3 is TGCGCCAGCAGCTTGGGGGTGATGCAAGAGACCCAGTACTTC. It yields the protein CASSLGVMQETQYF.

The chain combines TRBV20-1 with TRBJ2-7; either TRBD1 or TRBD2 may supply D (6 bases each). V shed 3 bases and J shed 5 bases, with 14 bases lying between them. The CDR3 has 13 amino acids. Germline CDR1 reads DFQATT; CDR2 reads SNEGSKA (reference sequence). The chain's CDR3 is CSASPGAVDEQYF. The CDR3 DNA sequence: TGCAGTGCTAGCCCGGGGGCAGTCGACGAGCAGTACTTC.

This rearrangement joins TRBV5-6 to TRBJ1-2, with TRBD1 identical over 7 bases. The trim removed 0 bases at V and 2 bases at J, leaving 7 bases unmatched. The CDR3 runs 16 residues. CDR1 is SGHDT, CDR2 YYEEEE, per germline. CDR3 DNA sequence: TGTGCCAGCAGCTTGGGGCGGGACAGATTCAACTATGGCTACACCTTC. Translating gives CASSLGRDRFNYGYTF.

This chain links TRBV9 with TRBJ2-5; D uncertain. The J call is uncertain, as TRBJ2-7 better fits the DNA end. Germline V gives CDR1 SGDLS, CDR2 YYNGEE. The length of the CDR3 is 13 residues. In DNA, the CDR3 is TGTGCCAGCAGCGTAACTTGGGTGGGCGAGCAGTACTTC. Amino acid sequence: CASSVTWVGEQYF.

CDR3 amino acids: CSVEGNTATNEKLFF. The DNA of the CDR3 is TGCAGCGTTGAGGGGAATACTGCAACTAATGAAAAACTGTTTTTT. The rearrangement links TRBV29-1 to TRBJ1-4; D is undetermined. This CDR3 spans 15 amino acids. V gave up 3 bases and J gave up 0 bases, with 11 bases separating them. Germline CDR1 reads SQVTM; CDR2 reads ANQGSEA. The complete variable domain, with remaining parts taken from reference TRBV29-1 and TRBJ1-4, reads SAVISQKPSRDICQRGTSLTIQCQVDSQVTMMFWYRQQPGQSLTLIATANQGSEATYESGFVIDKFPISRPNLTFSTLTVSNMSPEDSSIYLCSVEGNTATNEKLFFGSGTQLSVL.

This clonotype was counted a few times. No DNA is shown, since the ends of the CDR3 on it are uncertain; the CDR3 is the one TCRdb lists. This chain joins TRBV20-1 and TRBJ2-5; TRBD1 is the table's D call, not checked against the DNA. Germline V lookup: CDR1 DFQATT, CDR2 SNEGSKA (reference sequence). The CDR3 sequence runs 15 residues, both termini included. This chain's CDR3 is CSATPSGQGQETQYF.

A note on this clonotype: A read error may produce the germline difference seen at one junction end. The chain employs TRBV6-5 and TRBJ2-7, with 8 nucleotides matching TRBD1. The length of the CDR3 is 16 residues. Germline lookup yields CDR1 MNHEY and CDR2 SVGAGI. The CDR3 bases are TGCGCCAGCAGTTACTCGACCGGACAGGGCTTCTACGAGCAGTACTTC. Translation gives CASSYSTGQGFYEQYF.

This clonotype was counted ten times or more. The chain is built from TRBV5-6 and TRBJ2-3; 7 nucleotides align to TRBD2. The V and J ends lost 1 base and 10 bases, in that order; junction bases with no gene match: 15. Germline-derived CDR1 and CDR2 are SGHDT and YYEEEE. The CDR3 loop spans 16 amino acids. The CDR3 nucleotides are TGTGCCAGCAGCTTGTATACTGGGAGGGGATGGGCTGCGCAGTATTTT. Protein: CASSLYTGRGWAAQYF.

This clonotype has just one count. The rearrangement links TRBV9 to TRBJ1-1; D is unresolved. The CDR3 is made up of 13 amino acids. Trimming took 4 bases from V and 8 from J, leaving 15 bases between them. Germline V lookup: CDR1 SGDLS, CDR2 YYNGEE. CDR3 DNA: TGTGCCAGCAGCCCTCAGACGACAACGGAAGCTTTCTTT. Translation gives CASSPQTTTEAFF.

The chain recombines TRBV20-1 with TRBJ1-5; 10 nucleotides align to TRBD1. CDR1 is DFQATT, CDR2 SNEGSKA, per germline (reference sequence). V gave up 1 base and J gave up 1 base; unmatched junction bases: 4. The CDR3 is 16 residues long. CDR3 loop: CSARVRGQGSNQPQHF. Written as DNA, the CDR3 is TGCAGTGCTAGAGTAAGGGGACAGGGGAGCAATCAGCCCCAGCATTTT.

The chain has TRBV6-2 or TRBV6-3 and TRBJ2-3; D may be TRBD2 (7 bases). CDR3 length equals 15 residues. Trimming cost V 5 bases and J 3 bases, with 15 bases left between them. The V gene's germline CDR1 is MNHEY and CDR2 SVGEGT. The CDR3 bases are TGTGCCAGCAGTCCCATACGGGGGGCTACAGATACGCAGTATTTT. Its protein is CASSPIRGATDTQYF.

This chain uses TRBV20-1 with TRBJ2-5; 10 nucleotides line up with TRBD1. This CDR3 spans 13 amino acids. Germline values: CDR1 DFQATT, CDR2 SNEGSKA (reference sequence). After removal of 3 bases from V and 5 bases from J, the junction contained 3 bases not matched to a gene. DNA for the CDR3: TGCAGTGCTAGGACAGGGGGCTTCGAGACCCAGTACTTC. Protein sequence: CSARTGGFETQYF.

This chain connects TRBV28 to TRBJ2-1, with D unclear. The CDR3 spans 12 residues. The V and J ends lost 4 bases and 7 bases respectively, with 8 bases between them. CDR1 MDHEN and CDR2 SYDVKM come from the germline V gene. The CDR3 DNA reads TGTGCCAGCAGTTGGGCCCGGAATGAGCAGTTCTTC. Its protein product is CASSWARNEQFF.

V and J are TRBV27 and TRBJ2-1; 14 positions match TRBD2. V lost 10 bases, J lost 0 bases, and 11 bases stayed unmatched. CDR3 size: 18 residues. Germline V gene sequence: CDR1 MNHEY, CDR2 SMNVEV (reference sequence). The CDR3 DNA reads TGTGCCACCCTAGGACTAGCGGGGGGTCTTAGCTCCTACAATGAGCAGTTCTTC. Translating gives CATLGLAGGLSSYNEQFF.

In its sample, this clonotype was seen a few times. The rearrangement links TRBV6-6 to TRBJ2-4; TRBD1 matches at 10 bases. Gene TRBJ2-7 matches the end of the DNA better, so the J call may be wrong. The CDR3 spans 15 residues. CDR1 is MNHNY, CDR2 SVGAGI, per germline (reference sequence). The DNA for the CDR3 is TGTGCCAGCAGCACCGGGACAGGGGCCGCCTACGAGCAGTACTTC. Its protein is CASSTGTGAAYEQYF.

This clonotype was seen a few times. The chain recombines TRBV6-2 or TRBV6-3 with TRBJ2-5; D call uncertain. Germline CDR1 is MNHEY and CDR2 is SVGEGT. This CDR3 has 11 residues. In nucleotides, the CDR3 is TGTGCAACCCTCCTTAGAGAGACCCAGTACTTC. This translates into CATLLRETQYF.

This chain links TRBV6-4 with TRBJ2-6; D might be TRBD1 (5 bases). V shed 10 bases and J shed 2 bases, with 12 bases lying between them. There are 14 residues in the CDR3. The germline V gene has CDR1 MRHNA and CDR2 SNTAGT. CDR3: CATSDRAGANVLTF. CDR3 coding DNA: TGTGCCACCTCCGACAGAGCTGGGGCCAACGTCCTGACTTTC.

V is TRBV5-1 and J is TRBJ2-7, with TRBD2 matching 7 bases. The CDR3 sequence is 15 residues long. Germline V CDR1 and CDR2: SGHRS, YFSETQ. After removal of 0 bases from V and 2 bases from J, the junction contained 5 bases not matched to a gene. For the CDR3, the DNA is TGCGCCAGCAGCTTGGATCCTAGCGGCGCCTACGAGCAGTACTTC. Its protein product is CASSLDPSGAYEQYF.

The V and J genes are TRBV7-9 and TRBJ2-2, with D perhaps given as TRBD1 or TRBD2 (6 bases each). V was trimmed by 7 bases and J by 4 bases, leaving 13 bases between them. From germline, CDR1 is SEHNR and CDR2 FQNEAQ (reference sequence). CDR3 length: 14 amino acids. Here the CDR3 DNA reads TGTGCCAGCACCGAGAGGGGGGTCACCGGGGAGCTGTTTTTT. This gives the protein CASTERGVTGELFF.

The chain combines TRBV6-2 or TRBV6-3 with TRBJ1-1, with D hard to call. Trimming removed 7 bases at V and 2 bases at J, with 11 bases between. The CDR3 spans 13 residues. Per germline, CDR1 MNHEY and CDR2 SVGEGT. The CDR3 reads CASIRPGNTEAFF. CDR3 DNA: TGTGCCAGCATCAGACCGGGAAACACTGAAGCTTTCTTT.

CDR3 protein: CASSVSWGRNEQFF. The DNA of the CDR3 is TGTGCCAGCAGCGTAAGCTGGGGGCGAAATGAGCAGTTCTTC. The rearrangement joins TRBV9 to TRBJ2-1; D possibly corresponds to TRBD1 (6 bases). This CDR3 has 14 amino acids. V was trimmed by 1 base and J by 7 bases, leaving 12 bases between them. Germline loops: CDR1 SGDLS, CDR2 YYNGEE.

The chain has TRBV4-3 and TRBJ2-3, with D possibly matching TRBD1 (6 bases). Trimming took off 0 bases at V and 4 bases at J, with 11 bases between the two ends. Germline V gene sequence: CDR1 LGHNA, CDR2 YSLEER. The CDR3 extends over 15 amino acids. CDR3 amino acids: CASSQEWTEADTQYF. CDR3 sequence (DNA): TGCGCCAGCAGCCAAGAATGGACAGAGGCAGATACGCAGTATTTT.

This clonotype was observed a few times. V is TRBV9 and J is TRBJ2-3; the D is unclear. Germline CDR1 reads SGDLS; CDR2 reads YYNGEE. Trimming took 1 base from V and 1 from J, leaving 13 bases between them. The CDR3 extends over 16 amino acids. Written as DNA, the CDR3 is TGTGCCAGCAGCGTAACCCCACAGCGCCGCACAGATACGCAGTATTTT. It codes for CASSVTPQRRTDTQYF.